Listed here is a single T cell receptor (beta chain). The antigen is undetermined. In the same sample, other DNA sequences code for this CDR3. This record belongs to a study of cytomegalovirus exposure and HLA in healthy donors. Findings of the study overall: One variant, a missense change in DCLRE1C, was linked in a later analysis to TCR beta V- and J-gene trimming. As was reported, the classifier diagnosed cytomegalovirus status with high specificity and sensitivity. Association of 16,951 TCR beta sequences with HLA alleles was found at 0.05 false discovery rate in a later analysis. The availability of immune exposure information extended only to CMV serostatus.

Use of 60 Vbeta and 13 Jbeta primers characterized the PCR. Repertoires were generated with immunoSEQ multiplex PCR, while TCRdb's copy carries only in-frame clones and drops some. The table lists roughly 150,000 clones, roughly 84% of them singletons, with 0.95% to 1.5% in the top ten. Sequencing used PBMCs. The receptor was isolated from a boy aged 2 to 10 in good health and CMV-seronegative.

DNA of the CDR3: TGCAGCGTTGAAGTATCGGACTCGGGGTTCTTC. Its translation is CSVEVSDSGFF. The gene calls are TRBV29-1 and TRBJ2-1, with D perhaps matching TRBD2 (5 bases). The V gene lost 1 base and the J gene lost 15 bases, with 13 bases spanning the gap. The V gene's germline CDR1 is SQVTM and CDR2 ANQGSEA. The CDR3 length is 11 residues.